This TCR beta chain derives from a study of CD8+ T cells in alopecia areata. Indicated treatment: oral pan-JAK inhibitor, 5-10 mg twice daily. A FACSAria was used to sort CD4+ and CD8+ T cells. These cells came from PBMCs. Germline V gene lookup returns CDR1 LGHNA and CDR2 YNFKEQ. CDR3 size: 15 residues. The ends were cut back, 1 base at V and 0 bases at J, with 9 bases in the middle. Extraction of RNA preceded its reverse transcription into cDNA, which served as the sequencing template. TCRdb's table, derived via immunoSEQ multiplex PCR, lists solely in-frame clones and lacks some. Found here are around 150,000 clones, roughly 60% of them singletons; the top ten hold 14%.

The chain uses TRBV4-2 and TRBJ2-5; D remains ambiguous. Specimen: CD4+ T cells sorted from blood, collected at week 24, from a patient treated with tofacitinib. The TCR sequence derives from a human donor with alopecia areata. This CDR3 reads CASSQVDTYQETQYF. Written as DNA, the CDR3 is TGTGCCAGCAGCCAAGTCGACACGTACCAAGAGACCCAGTACTTC.